The entry below gives a single T cell receptor beta chain sequence along with its context. Its antigen is unidentified. This sample was taken from a study of cytomegalovirus exposure and HLA in healthy donors. Trimming took 7 bases from V and 8 from J, leaving 20 bases between them. This CDR3 spans 14 amino acids. In germline, CDR1 is MDHEN, CDR2 SYDVKM. PCR employed 60 Vbeta and 13 Jbeta primers. Assay used: immunoSEQ multiplex PCR; TCRdb lists only in-frame clones, some missing. Of tens of thousands of clones listed, roughly 86% are singletons. Notes on the study in general: Reports described diagnosis of cytomegalovirus status by the classifier as highly specific and sensitive.

Sequencing input: PBMCs. The receptor was derived from a man aged 18 to 35 in good health and CMV-seronegative. This chain uses TRBV28 with TRBJ1-2; D is possibly TRBD1 (6 bases). As DNA, the CDR3 is TGTGCCAGCAATTCGCTACAGGGTTCATGGGGCTACACCTTC. This translates into CASNSLQGSWGYTF.